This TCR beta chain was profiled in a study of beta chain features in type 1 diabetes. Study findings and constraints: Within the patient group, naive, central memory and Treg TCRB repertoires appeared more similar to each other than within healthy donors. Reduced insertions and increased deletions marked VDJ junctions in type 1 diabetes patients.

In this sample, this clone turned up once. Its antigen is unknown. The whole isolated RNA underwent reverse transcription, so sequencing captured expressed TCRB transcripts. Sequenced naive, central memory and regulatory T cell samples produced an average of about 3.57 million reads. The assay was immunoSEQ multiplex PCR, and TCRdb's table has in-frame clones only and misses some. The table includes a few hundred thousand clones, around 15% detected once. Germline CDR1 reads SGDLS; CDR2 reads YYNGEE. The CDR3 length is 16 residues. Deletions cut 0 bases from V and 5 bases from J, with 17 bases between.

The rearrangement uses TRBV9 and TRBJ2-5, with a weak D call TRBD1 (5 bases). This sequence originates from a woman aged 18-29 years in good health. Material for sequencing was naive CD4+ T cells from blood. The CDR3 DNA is TGTGCCAGCAGCGTAGGTGGCTTCCAGGGCCGGGAGACCCAGTACTTC. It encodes CASSVGGFQGRETQYF.